Presented here are 22 T cell receptor beta chains from one specimen sequenced in a study of T cells in women clearing cervical HPV infection (dated 2018 in TCRdb). Library prep was done by the immunoSEQ multiplex PCR assay. As stored in TCRdb, this immuneACCESS dataset retains in-frame rearrangements with V and J assigned. A fraction of the clones does not appear; measured against another copy, unresolved V genes explain less than half of the discrepancy, and the remainder lacks a known reason. The sample's table lists a count of 30,000 to 35,000 clones. The top ten clones comprise approximately 1.5% of the sample. The specimen was blood buffy coat. The receptors here all came from a woman between 18 and 69 years old with a cervical HPV16 infection that either progressed to CIN3+ or cleared (not recorded which).

Remarks on this clone: From the germline J gene comes the end of the CDR3, since the read stops 3 residues before it. The chain recombines TRBV18 with TRBJ2-3, with 9 bases lining up with TRBD1. Germline-derived CDR1 and CDR2 are KGHSH and LQKENI. The CDR3 contains 15 residues. The covered CDR3 bases are TGTGCCAGCTCACCCGGGACAGGGACTCAAGAGACG. It yields the protein CASSPGTGTQET. The complete CDR3 protein is CASSPGTGTQETQYF.

The CDR3 sequence: CASSPAIIGGRGTDTQYF. The sequenced part of the CDR3 DNA is TGCGCCAGCAGCCCCGCGATCATAGGGGGCAGGGGCACAGATACG. The chain links TRBV5-1 to TRBJ2-3; 7 nucleotides match TRBD1. The CDR3 end falls 3 residues outside the read, so it is completed with the germline J gene. The CDR3 length is 18 residues. Germline V gene lookup returns CDR1 SGHRS and CDR2 YFSETQ. The J segment lost 1 base and the V segment lost 4 bases, leaving 15 bases of the junction unmatched. The entire variable domain, with the rest obtained from reference TRBV5-1 and TRBJ2-3, is as follows: KAGVTQTPRYLIKTRGQQVTLSCSPISGHRSVSWYQQTPGQGLQFLFEYFSETQRNKGNFPGRFSGRQFSNSRSEMNVSTLELGDSALYLCASSPAIIGGRGTDTQYFGPGTRLTVL.

The CDR3 sequence: CASSQEGALHNEQFF. The part of the CDR3 DNA that was read is TGTGCCAGCAGCCAGGAAGGAGCTCTCCACAATGAG. This chain uses TRBV7-7 with TRBJ2-1; D remains ambiguous. The read stops 3 residues short of the end of the CDR3; the missing end is completed from the germline J gene. V lost 5 bases and J 5 bases, leaving 16 bases between the germline ends. CDR1 SSHAT and CDR2 FNYEAQ come from the germline V gene (reference sequence). The length of the CDR3 is 15 residues.

A remark on this clone: The read terminates 3 residues ahead of where the CDR3 ends, so the germline J gene completes it. The sample contains more than one DNA sequence encoding this CDR3. V is TRBV30 and J is TRBJ1-3, with 9 bases matching TRBD1. Trimming cost V 3 bases and J 7 bases; bases outside gene matches: 4. This CDR3 is 13 amino acids long. Germline assignment: CDR1 GTSNPN and CDR2 SVGIG (reference sequence). CDR3 in amino acids: CAWSMTGGNTIYF. The sequenced part of the CDR3 DNA is TGTGCCTGGAGCATGACAGGGGGGAACACC.

Concerning this clone: The CDR3 end lies 3 residues beyond the end of the read and is filled in from the germline J gene. The V and J genes are TRBV19 and TRBJ2-5; tentative D call: TRBD2 (6 bases). Germline-derived CDR1 and CDR2 are LNHDA and SQIVND (reference sequence). V lost 5 bases, J lost 5 bases, and 15 bases lay in between. The CDR3 runs 14 residues. The sequenced CDR3 bases are TGTGCCAGTAGTGGACGGAGCGGGCGGGAGACC. Translated, it gives CASSGRSGRET. The complete CDR3 protein is CASSGRSGRETQYF.

CDR3 residues: CASSLGQGADTQYF. CDR3 bases read: TGCGCCAGCAGCTTAGGGCAGGGGGCAGATACG. The J gene is TRBJ2-3, the V gene TRBV5-1; TRBD1 agrees at 7 bases. Read coverage stops 3 residues before the CDR3 terminus; the germline J gene supplies the remainder. V was clipped by 2 bases and J by 4 bases; unmatched bases: 4. This CDR3 has 14 residues. The germline CDR1 and CDR2 sequences are SGHRS and YFSETQ. Together with reference TRBV5-1 and TRBJ2-3, the CDR3 gives the full variable domain: KAGVTQTPRYLIKTRGQQVTLSCSPISGHRSVSWYQQTPGQGLQFLFEYFSETQRNKGNFPGRFSGRQFSNSRSEMNVSTLELGDSALYLCASSLGQGADTQYFGPGTRLTVL.

Concerning this clone: From the germline J gene comes the end of the CDR3, since the read stops 3 residues before it. This same CDR3 is encoded by further DNA sequences in the sample. The rearrangement joins TRBV18 to TRBJ1-3; possible D gene TRBD1, 5 bases. Between the trimmed V and J ends, which lost 3 bases and 0 bases, there was a span of 21 bases. This CDR3 is 19 amino acids long. The germline gives CDR1 KGHSH, CDR2 LQKENI. CDR3 DNA, as far as it was read: TGTGCCAGCTCACCGACTTACTTAGTTTCGGGGGACTCTGGAAACACC. It yields the protein CASSPTYLVSGDSGNT. The full CDR3 protein reads CASSPTYLVSGDSGNTIYF.

On this clone: The CDR3 end is not reached by the read, which stops 3 residues before it; the germline J gene fills it in. The chain carries TRBV7-2 and TRBJ2-5; D is unresolved. V lost 2 bases, J lost 5 bases, and 6 bases lay in between. Germline CDR1 SGHTA, CDR2 FQGNSA. The CDR3 consists of 12 residues. CDR3 DNA (partial): TGTGCCAGCAGCTTACTATTGGAGACC. This codes for CASSLLLET. The full CDR3 protein is CASSLLLETQYF. Filled out from reference TRBV7-2 and TRBJ2-5, the complete variable domain reads GAGVSQSPSNKVTEKGKDVELRCDPISGHTALYWYRQSLGQGLEFLIYFQGNSAPDKSGLPSDRFSAERTGGSVSTLTIQRTQQEDSAVYLCASSLLLETQYFGPGTRLLVL.

With regard to this clone: The sequenced fragment ends 3 residues before the CDR3 boundary, so the rest is inferred from the germline J gene. The chain recombines TRBV19 with TRBJ2-5, with D perhaps matching TRBD2 (6 bases). The germline gives CDR1 LNHDA, CDR2 SQIVND (reference sequence). The V end was cut by 3 bases, the J end by 6 bases, with 14 bases between. The CDR3 totals 14 residues. The CDR3 bases that were read are TGTGCCAGTAGTATTGGGGGGTTTGGGCAGACC. Translating it yields CASSIGGFGQT. The whole CDR3 protein is CASSIGGFGQTQYF. Full variable domain (rest looked up from reference TRBV19 and TRBJ2-5): DGGITQSPKYLFRKEGQNVTLSCEQNLNHDAMYWYRQDPGQGLRLIYYSQIVNDFQKGDIAEGYSVSREKKESFPLTVTSAQKNPTAFYLCASSIGGFGQTQYFGPGTRLLVL.

About this clone: The CDR3 goes on 3 residues after the read ends, and that part is filled in from the germline J gene. This rearrangement joins TRBV6-2 or TRBV6-3 to TRBJ2-3; D is uncertain. The germline V gene encodes CDR1 MNHEY and CDR2 SVGEGT. The CDR3 has 12 residues. V was pared by 0 bases and J by 7 bases, with 5 bases between. CDR3 DNA, as far as it was read: TGTGCCAGCAGTTACTCTCCTAATACG. Protein product: CASSYSPNT. The whole CDR3 protein is CASSYSPNTQYF.

With regard to this clone: Sequencing ends 3 residues short of the CDR3 end; the germline J gene provides the rest. V and J are TRBV20-1 and TRBJ2-7, with a possible D match to TRBD1 (5 bases). V shed 6 bases and J shed 6 bases, with 18 bases lying between them. Germline CDR1 reads DFQATT; CDR2 reads SNEGSKA (reference sequence). The length of the CDR3 is 13 residues. Incomplete CDR3 DNA: TGCAGTGCGTCACGACAGTTGTCGAGCGAG. It specifies CSASRQLSSE. Given in full, the CDR3 is CSASRQLSSEQYF.

Concerning this clone: The read falls 3 residues short of the CDR3 end, and the missing part is taken from the germline J gene. This chain joins TRBV30 and TRBJ1-2; D may be TRBD1 (5 bases). The CDR3 runs 17 residues. V lost 2 bases and J lost 4, with 23 bases in between. Germline loops: CDR1 GTSNPN, CDR2 SVGIG (reference sequence). The CDR3 is CAWSKAWTPNDPYGYTF. Partial CDR3 DNA: TGTGCCTGGAGTAAGGCGTGGACACCGAATGACCCCTATGGC. Together with reference TRBV30 and TRBJ1-2, the CDR3 gives the full variable domain: SQTIHQWPATLVQPVGSPLSLECTVEGTSNPNLYWYRQAAGRGLQLLFYSVGIGQISSEVPQNLSASRPQDRQFILSSKKLLLSDSGFYLCAWSKAWTPNDPYGYTFGSGTRLTVV.

Regarding this clone: The observed sequence ends 3 residues before the CDR3 terminus, with the missing tail filled in from the germline J gene. This chain joins TRBV2 and TRBJ2-2, with 10 bases identical to TRBD1. V shed 4 bases and J 1 base; nucleotides not matched to a gene: 3. The CDR3 runs 16 residues. CDR1 is SNHLY, CDR2 FYNNEI, per germline. The CDR3: CASSGQGAVNTGELFF. CDR3 DNA, as far as it was read: TGTGCCAGCAGTGGACAGGGGGCGGTGAACACCGGGGAG.

Remarks on this clone: The read finishes 3 residues shy of the CDR3 end, and the germline J gene is used to complete it. The chain has TRBV7-9 and TRBJ2-1, with 9 bases lining up with TRBD2. The CDR3 contains 15 residues. V was clipped by 7 bases and J by 7 bases; unmatched bases: 11. Per the germline V gene, CDR1 is SEHNR and CDR2 is FQNEAQ (reference sequence). CDR3 residues: CASTPLGLAGNEQFF. The covered CDR3 bases are TGTGCCAGCACCCCCTTAGGGCTAGCGGGAAATGAG.

Concerning this clone: The read terminates 3 residues before the CDR3 end, so the remaining end is supplied by the germline J gene. The chain couples TRBV18 to TRBJ1-1, with D perhaps matching TRBD1 (6 bases). Per the germline V gene, CDR1 is KGHSH and CDR2 is LQKENI. V was cut by 6 bases and J by 3 bases, with 17 bases left in between. This CDR3 has 15 amino acids. CDR3 sequence reads: CASSHTQGGDTEAFF. Incomplete CDR3 DNA: TGTGCCAGCTCCCATACACAGGGAGGAGACACTGAA. The full variable domain, its missing parts supplied by reference TRBV18 and TRBJ1-1, is NAGVMQNPRHLVRRRGQEARLRCSPMKGHSHVYWYRQLPEEGLKFMVYLQKENIIDESGMPKERFSAEFPKEGPSILRIQQVVRGDSAAYFCASSHTQGGDTEAFFGQGTRLTVV.

A note on this clone: The read terminates 3 residues before the CDR3 end, so the remaining end is supplied by the germline J gene. The chain recombines TRBV20-1 with TRBJ2-2, with a tentative D call TRBD2 (6 bases). Per the germline V gene, CDR1 is DFQATT and CDR2 is SNEGSKA (reference sequence). This CDR3 is 14 amino acids long. V lost 1 base, J lost 4 bases, and 10 bases lay in between. The sequenced CDR3 bases are TGCAGTGCTAGAGTTTCGGAGGGCACCGGGGAG. Its translation: CSARVSEGTGE. The CDR3 as a whole reads CSARVSEGTGELFF.

About this clone itself: The CDR3 end falls 3 residues outside the read, so it is completed with the germline J gene. The chain carries TRBV14 and TRBJ1-4; D not resolved. The CDR3 loop spans 11 amino acids. Trimming took 2 bases from V and 8 from J, leaving 3 bases between them. The germline V gene encodes CDR1 SGHDN and CDR2 FVKESK. The sequenced part of the CDR3 DNA is TGTGCCAGCAGCCAAAGGGAAAAA. Amino acids: CASSQREK. The full CDR3 protein is CASSQREKLFF.

The CDR3 sequence is CASSLASAGGGTETQYF. The sequenced CDR3 bases are TGTGCCAGCAGCTTAGCCTCGGCAGGGGGAGGAACAGAGACC. V is TRBV7-2 and J is TRBJ2-5, with a possible D match to TRBD1 (7 bases). The CDR3 extends 3 residues past the end of the read, so its final part is completed from the germline J gene. V was trimmed by 0 bases and J by 4 bases, leaving 18 bases between them. This CDR3 spans 17 amino acids. Germline V CDR1 and CDR2: SGHTA, FQGNSA.

As for this clone: Read data end 3 residues before the CDR3 end; the end is taken from the germline J gene. This rearrangement joins TRBV7-9 to TRBJ2-2, with D maybe TRBD1 (6 bases). The CDR3 is 15 amino acids. The germline gives CDR1 SEHNR, CDR2 FQNEAQ (reference sequence). The DNA read from the CDR3 is TGTGCCAGCAGCTTAGGAGAAACAGGGAACGAAAAG. It specifies CASSLGETGNEK. The whole CDR3 protein is CASSLGETGNEKLFF.

Points on this clone: The read comes to an end 3 residues before the CDR3 does, leaving the germline J gene to fill in the end. This chain links TRBV11-3 with TRBJ2-6; possible D gene TRBD2, 5 bases. V was shortened by 5 bases and J by 3 bases, with 8 bases between the two germline ends. Looked up from germline, CDR1 is SGHNT and CDR2 is YENEEA. The length of the CDR3 is 14 residues. The sequenced part of the CDR3 DNA is TGTGCCAGCAGCCCGGGGTTTGGGGCCAACGTC. Translated, it gives CASSPGFGANV. The CDR3 reads in full as CASSPGFGANVLTF. Drawing the rest from reference TRBV11-3 and TRBJ2-6, the complete variable domain is EAGVVQSPRYKIIEKKQPVAFWCNPISGHNTLYWYLQNLGQGPELLIRYENEEAVDDSQLPKDRFSAERLKGVDSTLKIQPAELGDSAVYLCASSPGFGANVLTFGAGSRLTVL.

Notes on this clone: Coverage ceases 3 residues before the CDR3 finishes, and the germline J gene fills in the end. The V and J genes are TRBV20-1 and TRBJ2-7, with D perhaps matching TRBD2 (5 bases). Trimming removed 5 bases at V and 0 bases at J, with 17 bases between. The CDR3 is made up of 15 amino acids. Looked up from germline, CDR1 is DFQATT and CDR2 is SNEGSKA (reference sequence). CDR3 sequence reads: CSAPSFGRGSYEQYF. Partial CDR3 DNA: TGCAGTGCTCCTTCCTTCGGACGGGGCTCCTACGAG.

For this clone: The read comes to an end 3 residues before the CDR3 does, leaving the germline J gene to fill in the end. This chain uses TRBV30 with TRBJ2-4; D perhaps matches TRBD1 (5 bases). This CDR3 is 15 amino acids long. In germline, CDR1 is GTSNPN, CDR2 SVGIG (reference sequence). The CDR3 loop reads CAWSNSDITNYGQYF. CDR3 DNA (partial): TGTGCCTGGAGTAACTCGGACATAACTAACTATGGT.